These T cell receptor beta chains were read from a single sample in a study of OX40 agonist ivuxolimab in advanced cancers. Sequenced by immunoSEQ multiplex PCR; TCRdb stores in-frame clones only, minus some. The sample records approximately 65,000 clones, approximately 89% being singletons. Sequenced here: CD4+ or CD8+ T cells sorted from blood, sampled in a trial of the OX40 agonist ivuxolimab. The receptor source for this set is an adult with an advanced solid tumor such as melanoma, head and neck, liver or kidney cancer. CDR3s include the opening cysteine and the closing phenylalanine or tryptophan. Each record gives: V gene, clone size, J gene, D gene, CDR3 DNA, CDR3 protein. The D gene is left open where the match is weak. A clone size is listed for some rows: how often the clone was seen (once, few, many), or a class if it is expanded.

TRBV30	NA	TRBJ1-1	NA	TGTGCCTGGACCGGGACAAGCAGGGGTGAAGCTTTCTTT	CAWTGTSRGEAFF
TRBV30	NA	TRBJ1-2	TRBD1	TGTGCCTGGAGTGTCGGGGCAGGGGGCTTCTATGGCTACACCTTC	CAWSVGAGGFYGYTF
TRBV19	NA	TRBJ1-2	NA	TGTGCCAGTAGTCCCCCCGGACGTTCTAACTATGGCTACACCTTC	CASSPPGRSNYGYTF
TRBV23-1	NA	TRBJ1-2	NA	TGCGCCAGCAGTCCCGGGTTATTGTTGGGTGGCTACACCTTC	CASSPGLLLGGYTF
TRBV4-1	once	TRBJ2-1	TRBD1	TGCGCCAGCAGCACCCCCCGGGACAGAAACAATGAGCAGTTCTTC	CASSTPRDRNNEQFF
TRBV7-9	once	TRBJ2-1	TRBD2	TGTGCCAGCAGGTCTAGCGGGGGGGCCTACAATGAGCAGTTCTTC	CASRSSGGAYNEQFF
TRBV7-9	NA	TRBJ2-6	TRBD1	TGTGCCAGCAGCTTCGGACTGGGACAGGGTTCTGGGGCCAACGTCCTGACTTTC	CASSFGLGQGSGANVLTF
TRBV5-1	NA	TRBJ2-3	TRBD2	TGCGCCAGCAGCTTGTTCGCAGCGGGGCGATCCACAGATACGCAGTATTTT	CASSLFAAGRSTDTQYF
TRBV2	NA	TRBJ1-4	NA	TGTGCCAGCGCCTTAGTGAGGGCGTCTAATGAAAAACTGTTTTTT	CASALVRASNEKLFF
TRBV7-9	NA	TRBJ1-6	NA	TGTGCCAGCAGCTTAGCCGTTAATTCACCCCTCCACTTT	CASSLAVNSPLHF
TRBV18	NA	TRBJ2-5	NA	TGTGCCAGCTCACCGGGTTACCAAGAGACCCAGTACTTC	CASSPGYQETQYF
TRBV5-1	once	TRBJ2-3	NA	TGCGCCAGCAGCTTGGGTCTGCGCTCCACAGATACGCAGTATTTT	CASSLGLRSTDTQYF
TRBV6-6	NA	TRBJ1-2	TRBD1	TGTGCCAGCAGTAGGGGACAGGGGGCGCCGGATGGCTACACCTTC	CASSRGQGAPDGYTF
TRBV29-1	NA	TRBJ2-5	NA	TGCAGCTCTGGGGTCAGGGGACTCACCGCAGCCCAGTACTTC	CSSGVRGLTAAQYF
TRBV6-6	NA	TRBJ2-3	TRBD1	TGTGCCAGCAGTAACCGGGACAGGCGCACAGATACGCAGTATTTT	CASSNRDRRTDTQYF
TRBV10-3	NA	TRBJ2-3	NA	TGTGCCATCACCAGGGCCATCACAGATACGCAGTATTTT	CAITRAITDTQYF
TRBV5-1	NA	TRBJ2-5	TRBD2	TGCGCCAGCAGCTTCGGTCCAGCGGGGATACAAGAGACCCAGTACTTC	CASSFGPAGIQETQYF
TRBV29-1	few	TRBJ2-3	NA	TGCAGCGTCCGTGCAGGGTCTTTGTTCTCAGATACGCAGTATTTT	CSVRAGSLFSDTQYF
TRBV7-2	NA	TRBJ2-3	TRBD2	TGTGCCAGCAGCTTTCTAGCGGGGGGGCTTGTAGATACGCAGTATTTT	CASSFLAGGLVDTQYF
TRBV4-1	few	TRBJ2-3	NA	TGCGCCAGCAGCCAAGCCGGGACGGGAACAGATACGCAGTATTTT	CASSQAGTGTDTQYF
TRBV5-4	NA	TRBJ2-1	NA	TGTGCCAGCAGCTTGAACGGGGAAAAGCAGTTCTTC	CASSLNGEKQFF
TRBV18	NA	TRBJ1-1	TRBD1	TGTGCCAGCTCAACTGACAGGGGGCGGTTAAACACTGAAGCTTTCTTT	CASSTDRGRLNTEAFF